These 10 T cell receptor beta chains were all obtained from the same sample, sequenced in a study of blood T cell repertoires in COVID-19. Clones were read by immunoSEQ multiplex PCR, and TCRdb kept only the in-frame ones, dropping some. This sample has 310,000 or so clones, with about 90% found just once. Source material: peripheral blood. All receptors come from a woman in her twenties or thirties who had recovered from COVID-19.

This clone appeared a few times. The V and J genes are TRBV19 and TRBJ1-2; 7 positions match TRBD1. Germline lookup yields CDR1 LNHDA and CDR2 SQIVND (reference sequence). The junction had 6 bases not matched to a gene; V was cut back by 6 bases and J by 5 bases. This CDR3 spans 13 amino acids. The CDR3 nucleotides read TGTGCCAGTAGCCCGGGACAGAAATATGGCTACACCTTC. Its translation is CASSPGQKYGYTF. The full variable domain, completed using reference TRBV19 and TRBJ1-2, is DGGITQSPKYLFRKEGQNVTLSCEQNLNHDAMYWYRQDPGQGLRLIYYSQIVNDFQKGDIAEGYSVSREKKESFPLTVTSAQKNPTAFYLCASSPGQKYGYTFGSGTRLTVV.

The V and J genes are TRBV5-4 and TRBJ1-1; D is ambiguous. The CDR3 sequence is 13 residues long. V was cut by 4 bases and J by 3 bases, with 10 bases left in between. CDR1 is SGHNT and CDR2 is YYREEE in the germline V gene (reference sequence). CDR3 DNA sequence: TGTGCCAGCAGCAGCTATATGGACACTGAAGCTTTCTTT. Translated, it gives CASSSYMDTEAFF.

The chain carries TRBV4-3 and TRBJ1-3, with D tentatively TRBD1 (5 bases). CDR1 and CDR2 from the germline V gene are LGHNA and YSLEER. The CDR3 is made up of 15 amino acids. V lost 4 bases to trimming and J lost 0 bases, with 10 bases between them. The CDR3 DNA follows: TGCGCCAGCAGCCCGGGACTGAGCTCTGGAAACACCATATATTTT. Translated: CASSPGLSSGNTIYF.

The rearrangement uses TRBV27 and TRBJ1-5; perhaps TRBD1 as D (5 bases). CDR1 is MNHEY, CDR2 SMNVEV, per germline (reference sequence). The CDR3 totals 14 residues. Between the trimmed V and J ends, which lost 3 bases and 4 bases, there was a span of 10 bases. CDR3 in amino acids: CASSFGGINQPQHF. CDR3 nucleotides: TGTGCCAGCAGTTTCGGGGGGATAAATCAGCCCCAGCATTTT.

V usage is TRBV5-1 and J usage is TRBJ1-1; maybe TRBD1 (6 bases). There are 17 residues in the CDR3. From germline, CDR1 is SGHRS and CDR2 YFSETQ. Trimming cost V 4 bases and J 0 bases, with 19 bases left between them. DNA of the CDR3: TGCGCCAGCAGCCTCTTCGGGACACCCTCCCTGAACACTGAAGCTTTCTTT. This gives the protein CASSLFGTPSLNTEAFF. The full variable domain, its missing parts supplied by reference TRBV5-1 and TRBJ1-1, is KAGVTQTPRYLIKTRGQQVTLSCSPISGHRSVSWYQQTPGQGLQFLFEYFSETQRNKGNFPGRFSGRQFSNSRSEMNVSTLELGDSALYLCASSLFGTPSLNTEAFFGQGTRLTVV.

This chain connects TRBV4-2 to TRBJ1-4; D is uncertain. The CDR3 contains 17 residues. V was trimmed by 4 bases and J by 1 base, leaving 16 bases between them. The germline CDR1 and CDR2 sequences are LGHNA and YNFKEQ. CDR3 protein: CASSPEVVLGTNEKLFF. The CDR3 bases are TGTGCCAGCAGCCCCGAGGTCGTTCTGGGAACTAATGAAAAACTGTTTTTT.

The CDR3 reads CASSIFGTSGSSYEQYF. The CDR3 nucleotides are TGTGCCAGTAGTATTTTCGGGACTAGCGGGAGCTCCTACGAGCAGTACTTC. V is TRBV19 and J is TRBJ2-7, with 14 bases fitting TRBD2. The CDR3 consists of 17 residues. Germline CDR1 LNHDA, CDR2 SQIVND (reference sequence). V trimming: 3 bases; J trimming: 0 bases; junction bases outside the gene matches: 4.

The CDR3 DNA reads TGTGCCAGCAGTTTCGCTAGCGGGGGTTCCACTGAAGCTTTCTTT. This sequence encodes CASSFASGGSTEAFF. This chain joins TRBV6-5 and TRBJ1-1; a weak D match, TRBD1 (5 bases). The V end lost 4 bases, the J end lost 4 bases, and 16 bases lay between the germline ends. Germline CDR1 is MNHEY and CDR2 is SVGAGI. This CDR3 spans 15 amino acids.

This clone came up a few times. The V call is TRBV2, the J call TRBJ1-2; possible D gene TRBD1, 5 bases. This CDR3 is built from 14 residues. Trimming pared 6 bases from V and 1 base from J, leaving 12 bases between. In germline, CDR1 is SNHLY, CDR2 FYNNEI. CDR3 in DNA: TGTGCCAGCAGGGGGGACGGGGGTAACTATGGCTACACCTTC. Encoded protein: CASRGDGGNYGYTF.

The gene calls are TRBV14 and TRBJ2-1, with D possibly being TRBD2 (6 bases). With 2 bases removed from V and 12 bases from J, the gap between germline ends came to 14 bases. This CDR3 has 13 amino acids. Germline assignment: CDR1 SGHDN and CDR2 FVKESK. The DNA for the CDR3 is TGTGCCAGCAGCCAAAATCTGGGGCGGGGGCAGTTCTTC. It codes for CASSQNLGRGQFF.